The clone carrying this TCR beta chain was observed a few times. The antigen remains unidentified. These data belong to a study of T cells after yellow fever vaccination. It was through 5'RACE template switching that TCR cDNA was made, with a universal primer site and UMIs added. One entry per CDR3 protein, called by TCRdb with MiXCR from the 5' RACE reads. The sample consists of a few hundred thousand distinct CDR3 sequences, around a sixth of them appearing once. General observations from the study: It was a weaker secondary response, yet one that peaked faster, at day 5 versus 15. The study noted that FACS-sorted repertoires could contain abundant clonotypes contaminating from the bulk population. A large majority of primary-vaccination clones showed up again after the booster (roughly 96% CD4, approximately 90% CD8).

Germline CDR1 reads MNHNS; CDR2 reads SASEGT. This CDR3 contains 14 residues. Between the trimmed V and J ends, which lost 7 bases and 5 bases, there was a span of 15 bases. The V and J genes are TRBV6-1 and TRBJ2-1, with D possibly TRBD1 on 6 matching bases. The clonotype comes from a man in his late teens or twenties who received the YFV17D yellow fever vaccine. Sequencing used PBMCs, obtained 5 to 6 days after the first yellow fever vaccination. The CDR3 nucleotides read TGTGCCAGCAATACAGGGTTAAACGACAATGAGCAGTTCTTC. Translation gives CASNTGLNDNEQFF.